These T cell receptor beta chains were read from a single sample in a study of cytomegalovirus exposure and HLA in healthy donors. This table comes from immunoSEQ multiplex PCR, and its TCRdb copy is limited to in-frame clones, with some not included. The repertoire holds some 120,000 clones, with 75% to 85% as singletons. The sequencing sample was made of PBMCs. The origin of the receptors is a young man in good health and CMV-seronegative. Both conserved end residues are part of each CDR3. A D gene is named only where the DNA matches it firmly. Size is stated for part of the rows, as once, few or many counts, or as a class when the clone is expanded.

D gene: .; clone size: .; V gene: TRBV19; J gene: TRBJ1-5; CDR3 protein: CASRGWGGNQPQHF; CDR3 DNA: TGTGCCAGTAGGGGTTGGGGGGGCAATCAGCCCCAGCATTTT
D gene: TRBD1; clone size: .; V gene: TRBV29-1; J gene: TRBJ1-1; CDR3 protein: CSGNRGLWNTEAFF; CDR3 DNA: TGCAGCGGGAACAGGGGGCTTTGGAACACTGAAGCTTTCTTT
D gene: TRBD2; clone size: .; V gene: TRBV5-4; J gene: TRBJ2-3; CDR3 protein: CASSLGTSGRLADTQYF; CDR3 DNA: TGTGCCAGCAGCTTGGGGACTAGCGGGAGGCTGGCAGATACGCAGTATTTT
D gene: .; clone size: .; V gene: TRBV28; J gene: TRBJ2-7; CDR3 protein: CASSPPGAGGYEQYF; CDR3 DNA: TGTGCCAGCAGTCCGCCGGGGGCAGGGGGCTACGAGCAGTACTTC
D gene: .; clone size: .; V gene: TRBV27; J gene: TRBJ2-7; CDR3 protein: CASRLSQGPSYEQYF; CDR3 DNA: TGTGCCAGCAGGCTTAGTCAGGGCCCGTCCTACGAGCAGTACTTC
D gene: TRBD2; clone size: .; V gene: TRBV7-9; J gene: TRBJ2-7; CDR3 protein: CASSSSGSYEQYF; CDR3 DNA: TGTGCCAGCAGCTCTAGCGGCTCCTACGAGCAGTACTTC
D gene: TRBD2; clone size: .; V gene: TRBV7-9; J gene: TRBJ2-1; CDR3 protein: CASSQMPLLARNDDEQFF; CDR3 DNA: TGTGCCAGCAGCCAGATGCCACTACTAGCGCGAAATGACGATGAGCAGTTCTTC
D gene: TRBD2; clone size: few; V gene: TRBV28; J gene: TRBJ2-3; CDR3 protein: CASSLMTSGDTQYF; CDR3 DNA: TGTGCCAGCAGTTTAATGACTAGCGGAGATACGCAGTATTTT
D gene: .; clone size: .; V gene: TRBV5-4; J gene: TRBJ2-2; CDR3 protein: CASSLISGDTGELFF; CDR3 DNA: TGTGCCAGCAGCTTGATATCAGGGGACACCGGGGAGCTGTTTTTT
D gene: .; clone size: .; V gene: TRBV19; J gene: TRBJ2-7; CDR3 protein: CASSTGGGYEQYF; CDR3 DNA: TGTGCCAGTAGTACAGGGGGAGGTTACGAGCAGTACTTC
D gene: .; clone size: .; V gene: TRBV30; J gene: TRBJ1-2; CDR3 protein: CAWSSIGEGYPF; CDR3 DNA: TGTGCCTGGAGTTCCATAGGGGAGGGCTACCCCTTC
D gene: TRBD2; clone size: .; V gene: TRBV7-9; J gene: TRBJ2-7; CDR3 protein: CASSTVSGRGMYEQYF; CDR3 DNA: TGTGCCAGCAGCACCGTTAGCGGGAGAGGAATGTACGAGCAGTACTTC
D gene: .; clone size: once; V gene: TRBV2; J gene: TRBJ1-5; CDR3 protein: CASSGVGDIYQPQHF; CDR3 DNA: TGTGCCAGCAGTGGGGTTGGGGACATCTATCAGCCCCAGCATTTT
D gene: TRBD2; clone size: .; V gene: TRBV7-2; J gene: TRBJ2-1; CDR3 protein: CASSPLAGGLDEQFF; CDR3 DNA: TGTGCCAGCAGCCCCCTAGCGGGAGGGCTCGATGAGCAGTTCTTC
D gene: TRBD2; clone size: .; V gene: TRBV9; J gene: TRBJ2-3; CDR3 protein: CASSAWGGGVDTQYF; CDR3 DNA: TGTGCCAGCAGCGCCTGGGGGGGAGGAGTTGATACGCAGTATTTT
D gene: .; clone size: .; V gene: TRBV6-5; J gene: TRBJ2-4; CDR3 protein: CASSYSVATKNIQYF; CDR3 DNA: TGTGCCAGCAGTTACTCGGTGGCCACCAAAAACATTCAGTACTTC
D gene: TRBD2; clone size: .; V gene: TRBV2; J gene: TRBJ2-7; CDR3 protein: CASNLAGVSYEQYF; CDR3 DNA: TGTGCCAGCAATCTAGCGGGAGTGTCCTACGAGCAGTACTTC
D gene: TRBD1; clone size: .; V gene: TRBV5-6; J gene: TRBJ1-2; CDR3 protein: CASSSGTGGFYGYTF; CDR3 DNA: TGTGCCAGCAGCTCGGGGACAGGGGGGTTCTATGGCTACACCTTC
D gene: TRBD2; clone size: .; V gene: TRBV7-8; J gene: TRBJ2-3; CDR3 protein: CASSLSRRLLAGDTDTQYF; CDR3 DNA: TGTGCCAGCAGCTTATCCCGCCGTCTATTAGCGGGCGACACAGATACGCAGTATTTT
D gene: .; clone size: .; V gene: TRBV19; J gene: TRBJ1-1; CDR3 protein: CASSIPLGAFF; CDR3 DNA: TGTGCCAGTAGTATCCCGCTCGGAGCTTTCTTT
D gene: TRBD2; clone size: .; V gene: TRBV2; J gene: TRBJ2-1; CDR3 protein: CASRGLAGGPQLYNEQFF; CDR3 DNA: TGTGCCAGCAGGGGACTAGCGGGAGGGCCCCAACTCTACAATGAGCAGTTCTTC
D gene: .; clone size: .; V gene: TRBV15; J gene: TRBJ1-1; CDR3 protein: CATSRGTGRNTEAFF; CDR3 DNA: TGTGCCACCAGCAGGGGAACAGGGAGGAACACTGAAGCTTTCTTT
D gene: .; clone size: .; V gene: TRBV4-3; J gene: TRBJ1-3; CDR3 protein: CASSQDPGNSGNTIYF; CDR3 DNA: TGCGCCAGCAGCCAAGATCCAGGCAACTCTGGAAACACCATATATTTT
D gene: .; clone size: .; V gene: TRBV10-3; J gene: TRBJ2-2; CDR3 protein: CAISDWNTGELFF; CDR3 DNA: TGTGCCATCAGTGACTGGAACACCGGGGAGCTGTTTTTT
D gene: TRBD2; clone size: .; V gene: TRBV6-1; J gene: TRBJ2-7; CDR3 protein: CASSEAELAGSYEQYF; CDR3 DNA: TGTGCCAGCAGTGAAGCGGAACTAGCGGGATCCTACGAGCAGTACTTC
D gene: TRBD2; clone size: .; V gene: TRBV19; J gene: TRBJ2-3; CDR3 protein: CASSPGGSYDTQYF; CDR3 DNA: TGTGCCAGTAGTCCTGGCGGGAGTTATGATACGCAGTATTTT
D gene: .; clone size: .; V gene: TRBV13; J gene: TRBJ2-5; CDR3 protein: CASSRDQETQYF; CDR3 DNA: TGTGCCAGCAGCCGGGACCAAGAGACCCAGTACTTC
D gene: TRBD2; clone size: .; V gene: TRBV7-6; J gene: TRBJ2-1; CDR3 protein: CASSSTSGAPGNEQFF; CDR3 DNA: TGTGCCAGCAGCTCCACTAGCGGGGCTCCTGGGAATGAGCAGTTCTTC
D gene: .; clone size: .; V gene: TRBV7-9; J gene: TRBJ1-5; CDR3 protein: CASSKTGLGNQPQHF; CDR3 DNA: TGTGCCAGCAGCAAGACAGGTCTTGGCAATCAGCCCCAGCATTTT
D gene: .; clone size: once; V gene: TRBV5-4; J gene: TRBJ2-7; CDR3 protein: CASSGPSLAVYEQYF; CDR3 DNA: TGTGCCAGCAGCGGTCCCAGCCTAGCCGTGTACGAGCAGTACTTC
D gene: TRBD1; clone size: .; V gene: TRBV9; J gene: TRBJ1-1; CDR3 protein: CASSGGGTGLWVNTEAFF; CDR3 DNA: TGTGCCAGCAGCGGCGGGGGGACAGGGCTCTGGGTGAACACTGAAGCTTTCTTT
D gene: .; clone size: once; V gene: TRBV9; J gene: TRBJ2-7; CDR3 protein: CASSGASDYEQYF; CDR3 DNA: TGTGCCAGCAGCGGGGCTAGCGACTACGAGCAGTACTTC
D gene: .; clone size: .; V gene: TRBV7-9; J gene: TRBJ1-2; CDR3 protein: CASTARNNYGYTF; CDR3 DNA: TGTGCCAGCACCGCTAGGAATAACTATGGCTACACCTTC
D gene: .; clone size: .; V gene: TRBV18; J gene: TRBJ2-2; CDR3 protein: CASSPRVNTGELFF; CDR3 DNA: TGTGCCAGCTCACCGCGGGTGAACACCGGGGAGCTGTTTTTT
D gene: TRBD1; clone size: .; V gene: TRBV5-1; J gene: TRBJ1-3; CDR3 protein: CASSSDRGQGNTIYF; CDR3 DNA: TGCGCCAGCAGCTCGGACAGGGGGCAAGGAAACACCATATATTTT
D gene: TRBD2; clone size: .; V gene: TRBV7-2; J gene: TRBJ2-7; CDR3 protein: CASSLGEGRYEQYF; CDR3 DNA: TGTGCCAGCAGCTTAGGGGAGGGCCGCTACGAGCAGTACTTC
D gene: TRBD2; clone size: .; V gene: TRBV10-2; J gene: TRBJ2-7; CDR3 protein: CASNLAGGPYEQYF; CDR3 DNA: TGCGCCAGCAACCTAGCGGGAGGGCCCTACGAGCAGTACTTC
D gene: TRBD1; clone size: .; V gene: TRBV7-8; J gene: TRBJ2-5; CDR3 protein: CASSTGTGIQETQYF; CDR3 DNA: TGTGCCAGCAGCACGGGGACAGGGATCCAAGAGACCCAGTACTTC
D gene: .; clone size: once; V gene: TRBV19; J gene: TRBJ1-1; CDR3 protein: CASSIGGNTEAFF; CDR3 DNA: TGTGCCAGTAGTATTGGGGGCAACACTGAAGCTTTCTTT
D gene: TRBD2; clone size: .; V gene: TRBV29-1; J gene: TRBJ2-1; CDR3 protein: CSPTIAGGTRGQFF; CDR3 DNA: TGCAGCCCTACCATAGCGGGAGGGACCAGGGGGCAGTTCTTC
D gene: .; clone size: .; V gene: TRBV7-9; J gene: TRBJ2-3; CDR3 protein: CASSPMRQSTDTQYF; CDR3 DNA: TGTGCCAGCAGCCCTATGAGACAGAGCACAGATACGCAGTATTTT
D gene: .; clone size: .; V gene: TRBV4-2; J gene: TRBJ2-2; CDR3 protein: CASSQVWSGSPGELFF; CDR3 DNA: TGTGCCAGCAGCCAAGTTTGGTCAGGGTCTCCCGGGGAGCTGTTTTTT
D gene: .; clone size: once; V gene: TRBV9; J gene: TRBJ1-1; CDR3 protein: CASSVTAGNTEAFF; CDR3 DNA: TGTGCCAGCAGCGTAACAGCAGGGAACACTGAAGCTTTCTTT
D gene: .; clone size: .; V gene: TRBV6-5; J gene: TRBJ2-2; CDR3 protein: CASSYEGAGELFF; CDR3 DNA: TGTGCCAGCAGTTACGAGGGGGCCGGGGAGCTGTTTTTT
D gene: TRBD1; clone size: .; V gene: TRBV4-1; J gene: TRBJ1-2; CDR3 protein: CASRRTGVERDGYTF; CDR3 DNA: TGCGCCAGCAGGAGGACAGGGGTTGAGAGGGATGGCTACACCTTC
D gene: TRBD1; clone size: .; V gene: TRBV5-1; J gene: TRBJ2-7; CDR3 protein: CASTAGTGIEQYF; CDR3 DNA: TGCGCCAGCACAGCCGGGACAGGGATCGAGCAGTACTTC
D gene: TRBD1; clone size: .; V gene: TRBV2; J gene: TRBJ2-7; CDR3 protein: CASMYGTEGTYEQYF; CDR3 DNA: TGTGCCAGCATGTACGGGACAGAGGGGACCTACGAGCAGTACTTC
D gene: .; clone size: .; V gene: TRBV12-5; J gene: TRBJ2-3; CDR3 protein: CASGGGRADTQYF; CDR3 DNA: TGTGCTAGTGGTGGGGGCCGGGCGGATACGCAGTATTTT
D gene: .; clone size: few; V gene: TRBV4-1; J gene: TRBJ2-7; CDR3 protein: CASSHLASPPYEQYF; CDR3 DNA: TGCGCCAGCAGCCATTTAGCATCACCACCTTACGAGCAGTACTTC
D gene: .; clone size: .; V gene: TRBV20-1; J gene: TRBJ1-5; CDR3 protein: CSASQDQPQHF; CDR3 DNA: TGCAGTGCTTCACAGGATCAGCCCCAGCATTTT
D gene: .; clone size: .; V gene: TRBV10-3; J gene: TRBJ2-7; CDR3 protein: CAISELTETYEQYF; CDR3 DNA: TGTGCCATCAGTGAGTTGACAGAAACCTACGAGCAGTACTTC
D gene: .; clone size: .; V gene: TRBV9; J gene: TRBJ2-7; CDR3 protein: CASSVDEGLYYEQYF; CDR3 DNA: TGTGCCAGCAGCGTTGATGAGGGATTATACTACGAGCAGTACTTC
D gene: TRBD1; clone size: .; V gene: TRBV6-5; J gene: TRBJ1-2; CDR3 protein: CASSYSIQGAYGYTF; CDR3 DNA: TGTGCCAGCAGTTACTCGATACAGGGGGCTTATGGCTACACCTTC
D gene: .; clone size: .; V gene: TRBV6-5; J gene: TRBJ2-7; CDR3 protein: CASSTGQRTYEQYF; CDR3 DNA: TGTGCCAGCAGTACTGGACAGCGGACCTACGAGCAGTACTTC
D gene: TRBD1; clone size: .; V gene: TRBV9; J gene: TRBJ1-2; CDR3 protein: CASSAGGTAYGYTF; CDR3 DNA: TGTGCCAGCAGCGCTGGGGGGACAGCCTATGGCTACACCTTC
D gene: TRBD1; clone size: .; V gene: TRBV27; J gene: TRBJ2-3; CDR3 protein: CASILTGTDTQYF; CDR3 DNA: TGTGCCAGCATCCTGACAGGGACAGATACGCAGTATTTT
D gene: TRBD1; clone size: .; V gene: TRBV7-9; J gene: TRBJ2-7; CDR3 protein: CASSSGQGIVIEQYF; CDR3 DNA: TGTGCCAGCAGCTCAGGACAGGGGATTGTAATAGAGCAGTACTTC